These 22 T cell receptor beta chains came from one sample sequenced in a study of T cell responses to AZD1222 COVID-19 vaccine. The repertoire was sequenced with immunoSEQ multiplex PCR; TCRdb's copy has only in-frame clones and lacks some. The top ten hold roughly 1.5% of the sample, which has about 130,000 clones, around 87% seen once. Sequencing used peripheral blood, obtained on day 0 of AZD1222 vaccination. The receptors originated from an adult in good health.

The rearrangement links TRBV4-1 to TRBJ2-7; either TRBD1 or TRBD2 may supply D (5 bases each). The CDR3 extends over 15 amino acids. The germline V gene has CDR1 MGHRA and CDR2 YSYEKL. The ends were cut back, 2 bases at V and 3 bases at J, with 14 bases in the middle. CDR3: CASSQKRGTFYEQYF. CDR3 nucleotide sequence: TGCGCCAGCAGCCAAAAGAGAGGGACCTTCTACGAGCAGTACTTC.

V gene TRBV6-5 combines with J gene TRBJ2-7; 8 nucleotides line up with TRBD1. CDR3 length: 14 amino acids. Trimming took 7 bases from V and 5 from J; bases not matched to a gene: 10. Germline loops: CDR1 MNHEY, CDR2 SVGAGI. CDR3 amino acids: CASNTGGSWNEQYF. CDR3 in DNA: TGTGCCAGCAACACAGGGGGATCTTGGAACGAGCAGTACTTC.

This chain links TRBV11-3 with TRBJ2-3, with 14 bases that match TRBD2. The CDR3 runs to 18 residues. V dropped 5 bases and J dropped 1; count of bases not matched to a gene: 8. Germline values: CDR1 SGHNT, CDR2 YENEEA. The CDR3: CASSRTSGGPSGTDTQYF. CDR3 nucleotides: TGTGCCAGCAGCCGGACTAGCGGGGGGCCCAGCGGCACAGATACGCAGTATTTT. Using reference TRBV11-3 and TRBJ2-3 for the parts outside the CDR3, the full variable domain is EAGVVQSPRYKIIEKKQPVAFWCNPISGHNTLYWYLQNLGQGPELLIRYENEEAVDDSQLPKDRFSAERLKGVDSTLKIQPAELGDSAVYLCASSRTSGGPSGTDTQYFGPGTRLTVL.

CDR3 in amino acids: CASSLTGFKEKLFF. The CDR3 bases are TGTGCCAGCAGTCTAACAGGGTTTAAGGAAAAACTGTTTTTT. The rearrangement uses TRBV27 and TRBJ1-4, with D maybe TRBD1 (6 bases). Deletions cut 5 bases from V and 8 bases from J, with 15 bases between. The CDR3 runs 14 residues. CDR1 and CDR2 from the germline V gene are MNHEY and SMNVEV (reference sequence).

The chain couples TRBV21-1 to TRBJ1-4; TRBD1 is taken as the D call from the table, unchecked against the DNA. TRBV21-1 is shown as a pseudogene. This CDR3 has 14 residues. DNA for the CDR3: TGTGCCAGCAACCCGACAAAAACTAATGAAAAACTGTTTTTT. Translating gives CASNPTKTNEKLFF.

The chain carries TRBV3-1 (or the pseudogene TRBV3-2) and TRBJ2-3, with TRBD2 identical over 13 bases. Germline trimming cut 5 bases from V and 1 base from J; bases unmatched to any gene: 3. CDR1 LGHDT and CDR2 YNNKEL come from the germline V gene (reference sequence). This CDR3 has 16 residues. CDR3 DNA: TGTGCCAGCAGCGCAACTAGCGGGGGGGGCACAGATACGCAGTATTTT. Residues: CASSATSGGGTDTQYF.

J is TRBJ2-7 and V is TRBV12-3 or TRBV12-4; D is unresolved. This CDR3 has 12 amino acids. Trimming left V 5 bases short and J 4 bases short, with 9 bases between. The CDR3 DNA follows: TGTGCCAGCAGTACACTGGCATACGAGCAGTACTTC. It is translated as CASSTLAYEQYF.

V gene TRBV7-3 combines with J gene TRBJ1-1, with D maybe TRBD1 (5 bases). V was trimmed by 4 bases and J by 4 bases, leaving 13 bases between them. Germline V lookup: CDR1 SGHTA, CDR2 FQGTGA. The CDR3 is 14 residues long. DNA for the CDR3: TGTGCCAGCAGCTCTGACCAGGGTTCCACTGAAGCTTTCTTT. This sequence encodes CASSSDQGSTEAFF. The variable domain in full, with the rest retrieved from reference TRBV7-3 and TRBJ1-1, is GAGVSQTPSNKVTEKGKYVELRCDPISGHTALYWYRQSLGQGPEFLIYFQGTGAADDSGLPNDRFFAVRPEGSVSTLKIQRTERGDSAVYLCASSSDQGSTEAFFGQGTRLTVV.

The rearrangement links TRBV24-1 to TRBJ1-1; 7 bases align to TRBD1. CDR1 and CDR2 (germline): KGHDR, SFDVKD. The CDR3 runs to 14 residues. J lost 8 bases, V lost 4 bases, and 9 bases had no gene match. The DNA of the CDR3 is TGTGCCACCAGTGACCGCACGACAGGGAACGAAGCTTTCTTT. It encodes CATSDRTTGNEAFF.

The chain links TRBV23-1 to TRBJ2-3; possibly TRBD2 for D (5 bases). TRBV23-1 is an ORF for which the function is uncertain. Trimming took 6 bases from V and 7 from J, leaving 20 bases between them. CDR3 length: 15 amino acids. The CDR3: CASSLWRGCRNTQYF. The CDR3 bases are TGCGCCAGCAGCCTATGGCGCGGGTGTCGGAATACGCAGTATTTT.

This chain connects TRBV19 to TRBJ1-3; TRBD1 aligns across 8 bases. V gave up 6 bases and J gave up 4 bases; unmatched junction bases: 5. CDR1 is LNHDA and CDR2 is SQIVND in the germline V gene (reference sequence). This CDR3 contains 14 residues. This chain's CDR3 is CASRTTGDGNTIYF. For the CDR3, the DNA is TGTGCCAGTAGGACGACAGGGGACGGAAACACCATATATTTT.

The chain combines TRBV19 with TRBJ1-5; D perhaps matches TRBD1 (5 bases). The V end was cut by 1 base, the J end by 6 bases, with 16 bases between. The CDR3 totals 16 residues. Germline-derived CDR1 and CDR2 are LNHDA and SQIVND (reference sequence). Here the CDR3 reads CASSIALAPGSQPQHF. CDR3 nucleotides: TGTGCCAGTAGTATAGCCTTGGCCCCAGGGAGTCAGCCCCAGCATTTT.

Only one count was recorded for this clone. The chain joins TRBV5-1 to TRBJ2-7, with D unclear. The germline V gene encodes CDR1 SGHRS and CDR2 YFSETQ. The CDR3 has 13 amino acids. V lost 4 bases and J lost 2, with 10 bases in between. This CDR3 is CASSVDSTYEQYF. The CDR3 DNA reads TGCGCCAGCAGCGTCGACTCCACCTACGAGCAGTACTTC.

The chain combines TRBV28 with TRBJ2-5, with D possibly matching TRBD1 (6 bases). CDR3 length: 14 amino acids. The V gene's germline CDR1 is MDHEN and CDR2 SYDVKM. Trimming left V 2 bases short and J 2 bases short, with 9 bases between. DNA of the CDR3: TGTGCCAGCAGTTTAACAAGGGGGCAAGAGACCCAGTACTTC. Translated, it gives CASSLTRGQETQYF.

The J gene is TRBJ1-1, the V gene TRBV27; 7 positions match TRBD1. The trim removed 3 bases at V and 1 base at J, leaving 2 bases unmatched. Germline values: CDR1 MNHEY, CDR2 SMNVEV (reference sequence). The length of the CDR3 is 14 residues. CDR3 residues: CASSFGQANTEAFF. The CDR3 region has the DNA TGTGCCAGCAGTTTTGGACAGGCGAACACTGAAGCTTTCTTT.

The chain joins TRBV14 to TRBJ1-2, with D possibly being TRBD1 (6 bases). The CDR3 has 16 residues. Germline lookup yields CDR1 SGHDN and CDR2 FVKESK. V lost 0 bases and J lost 2, with 13 bases in between. As DNA, the CDR3 is TGTGCCAGCAGCCAAGATGCTCAGGGGTTCAACTATGGCTACACCTTC. Translating gives CASSQDAQGFNYGYTF.

This clone was recorded once. Additional DNA sequences in this sample encode the identical CDR3. The rearrangement links TRBV7-9 to TRBJ1-4; 7 bases are a match to TRBD1. The junction had 3 bases not matched to a gene; V was cut back by 1 base and J by 7 bases. The CDR3 is 14 residues long. CDR1 is SEHNR, CDR2 FQNEAQ, per germline (reference sequence). CDR3 sequence: CASSLGQGTEKLFF. The CDR3 DNA reads as TGTGCCAGCAGCTTAGGACAGGGTACTGAAAAACTGTTTTTT.

The rearrangement links TRBV7-3 to TRBJ2-1, with 9 bases matching TRBD2. V lost 5 bases and J lost 4; bases outside the gene matches: 9. Germline V gives CDR1 SGHTA, CDR2 FQGTGA. The CDR3 totals 16 residues. The CDR3, as DNA: TGTGCCAGCAGCCTGAGCGGGGGGCCGCGTTACAATGAGCAGTTCTTC. It is translated as CASSLSGGPRYNEQFF.

The rearrangement links TRBV5-1 to TRBJ1-6; D uncertain. CDR1 and CDR2 from the germline V gene are SGHRS and YFSETQ. Trimming pared 4 bases from V and 0 bases from J, leaving 14 bases between. The CDR3 covers 17 residues. CDR3 amino acids: CASSPHLASSYNSPLHF. Written as DNA, the CDR3 is TGCGCCAGCAGCCCCCACCTGGCAAGCTCCTATAATTCACCCCTCCACTTT.

Only one count was recorded for this clone. The chain has TRBV5-4 and TRBJ2-7; the D is unclear. CDR3 length: 13 residues. CDR1 is SGHNT, CDR2 YYREEE, per germline (reference sequence). The germline V and J ends were trimmed by 1 base and 4 bases, with 9 bases remaining between them. The CDR3 sequence: CASSLPNGYEQYF. The DNA of the CDR3 is TGTGCCAGCAGCTTGCCGAATGGTTACGAGCAGTACTTC.

V and J are TRBV29-1 and TRBJ1-1; 9 bases are a match to TRBD1. The CDR3 runs 15 residues. The germline CDR1 and CDR2 sequences are SQVTM and ANQGSEA. The ends lost 1 base at V and 3 bases at J; junction bases unmatched: 6. The CDR3 nucleotides are TGCAGCGTTGAAGGGAGGACAGGGGCCCACACTGAAGCTTTCTTT. This gives the protein CSVEGRTGAHTEAFF.

The chain links TRBV7-3 to TRBJ1-1, with D hard to call. V gave up 0 bases and J gave up 5 bases, with 13 bases separating them. Germline V lookup: CDR1 SGHTA, CDR2 FQGTGA. The CDR3 contains 15 residues. DNA of the CDR3: TGTGCCAGCAGCTTAACAGGAGCAAGTCGGACTGAAGCTTTCTTT. It encodes CASSLTGASRTEAFF.